The clone carrying this TCR beta chain was recorded many times. Noted time point: patch test 1, 2 weeks after DPC sensitization. Described treatment: therapeutic diphenylcyclopropenone sensitization with weekly scalp DPC. The data were taken from a study of human T cells and chemical hapten exposure. Across the study: Throughout the approximately 25-week study, diphenylcyclopropenone was applied weekly to the patients' scalps. Among samples, TCR yields varied mainly because of small differences in pooled library volume.

Each cDNA molecule in the library carried unique molecular identifiers. TCRdb ran MiXCR on the RACE reads and lists one entry per CDR3 protein. The sample lists some 83,000 distinct CDR3 sequences; about 10% were seen once. V was cut by 4 bases and J by 4 bases, with 16 bases left in between. This CDR3 is 14 amino acids long. CDR1 is SQVTM, CDR2 ANQGSEA, per germline. The chain links TRBV29-1 to TRBJ1-1, with D uncertain. The sequence came from a woman in her forties or fifties with alopecia areata. Some clones in this sample may be carry-over from other donors' samples. Sequenced here: whole blood, sampled in connection with sensitization to the hapten diphenylcyclopropenone (DPC). The CDR3 region is CSVVLAFESTEAFF. In nucleotides, the CDR3 is TGCAGCGTTGTTCTTGCATTTGAATCCACTGAAGCTTTCTTT. Full variable domain (outside the CDR3, taken from reference TRBV29-1 and TRBJ1-1): SAVISQKPSRDICQRGTSLTIQCQVDSQVTMMFWYRQQPGQSLTLIATANQGSEATYESGFVIDKFPISRPNLTFSTLTVSNMSPEDSSIYLCSVVLAFESTEAFFGQGTRLTVV.